These 30 T cell receptor beta chains were all obtained from the same sample, sequenced in a study of PD-1 blockade in classical Hodgkin lymphoma. Sequencing was performed with immunoSEQ multiplex PCR; in TCRdb, only in-frame clones are kept and a portion is missing. This sample has over 15,000 clones; approximately 90% occur once, and the top ten carry roughly 3.6%. As to time point: newly diagnosed, previously untreated cHL patient sample. Sequencing was performed on peripheral blood mononuclear cells (PBMCs). These receptors were obtained from a human donor with classical Hodgkin lymphoma.

The rearrangement joins TRBV4-3 to TRBJ2-1; D is perhaps TRBD1 (6 bases). Germline loops: CDR1 LGHNA, CDR2 YSLEER. This CDR3 has 16 residues. V was cut by 0 bases and J by 0 bases, with 9 bases left in between. This CDR3 is CASSQDGGLSYNEQFF. The CDR3 DNA sequence: TGCGCCAGCAGCCAAGATGGGGGCCTCTCCTACAATGAGCAGTTCTTC.

The chain links TRBV19 to TRBJ2-3; D is possibly TRBD1 or TRBD2 (5 bases each). Germline V gives CDR1 LNHDA, CDR2 SQIVND (reference sequence). Trimming stripped 4 bases from V and 5 bases from J, with 13 bases between. The CDR3 sequence is 14 residues long. The CDR3 protein is CASSTRGLGDTQYF. DNA for the CDR3: TGTGCCAGTAGTACCCGGGGCCTCGGAGATACGCAGTATTTT.

The V gene is TRBV5-1, the J gene TRBJ1-1, with D unclear. Trimming removed 0 bases at V and 6 bases at J, with 9 bases between. Germline V gives CDR1 SGHRS, CDR2 YFSETQ. CDR3 size: 13 residues. CDR3 sequence: CASSLGAVAEAFF. The CDR3 bases are TGCGCCAGCAGCTTGGGGGCAGTCGCTGAAGCTTTCTTT.

V and J are TRBV7-9 and TRBJ1-1; D gene ambiguous. The germline CDR1 and CDR2 sequences are SEHNR and FQNEAQ (reference sequence). CDR3 length: 11 residues. Trimming shortened V by 2 bases and J by 8 bases, and 6 bases separated the two germline ends. CDR3 coding DNA: TGTGCCAGCAGCTTATTGCAGGAAGCTTTCTTT. Its translation: CASSLLQEAFF.

The chain carries TRBV7-2 and TRBJ2-1, with 9 bases that match TRBD2. The CDR3 extends over 15 amino acids. Per germline, CDR1 SGHTA and CDR2 FQGNSA. The V gene end was trimmed by 5 bases and the J gene end by 4 bases; junction bases not matched to a gene: 6. The CDR3 loop reads CASSPWTSAYNEQFF. For the CDR3, the DNA is TGTGCCAGCAGCCCATGGACTAGCGCGTACAATGAGCAGTTCTTC.

The V gene is TRBV5-1, the J gene TRBJ2-3; no reliable D call. Germline lookup yields CDR1 SGHRS and CDR2 YFSETQ. The V end was cut by 4 bases, the J end by 0 bases, with 6 bases between. The CDR3 is made up of 13 amino acids. CDR3 sequence reads: CASSQGSTDTQYF. The CDR3 nucleotides read TGCGCCAGCAGCCAAGGAAGCACAGATACGCAGTATTTT.

The CDR3 DNA sequence: TGTGCCAGCAGGCCGGACAGGGAACCCTATCAAGAGACCCAGTACTTC. Protein sequence: CASRPDREPYQETQYF. The gene calls are TRBV28 and TRBJ2-5; 8 nucleotides line up with TRBD1. The germline V gene encodes CDR1 MDHEN and CDR2 SYDVKM. V was pared by 6 bases and J by 2 bases, with 11 bases of the junction left unmatched. The CDR3 has 16 residues.

V gene TRBV6-6 combines with J gene TRBJ1-2, with D possibly TRBD1 on 5 matching bases. This CDR3 spans 16 amino acids. The V and J ends lost 5 bases and 0 bases respectively, with 16 bases between them. Germline V CDR1 and CDR2: MNHNY, SVGAGI (reference sequence). For the CDR3, the DNA is TGTGCCAGCAGTCCCCCAGAGGGGTGGTCTAACTATGGCTACACCTTC. Amino acid sequence: CASSPPEGWSNYGYTF.

The CDR3 spells CASSLNSGTVYTEAFF. CDR3 DNA: TGTGCCAGCAGCTTGAATTCTGGGACCGTCTACACTGAAGCTTTCTTT. J is TRBJ1-1 and V is TRBV5-6, with D maybe TRBD1 (5 bases). With 1 base removed from V and 3 bases from J, the gap between germline ends came to 16 bases. This CDR3 has 16 residues. Germline V gene lookup returns CDR1 SGHDT and CDR2 YYEEEE.

The V call is TRBV5-1, the J call TRBJ2-2, with 7 positions matching TRBD1. Germline loops: CDR1 SGHRS, CDR2 YFSETQ. The CDR3 consists of 13 residues. After removal of 4 bases from V and 6 bases from J, the junction contained 3 bases not matched to a gene. CDR3 amino acids: CASSGDRAGELFF. The DNA for the CDR3 is TGCGCCAGCAGCGGAGACAGGGCCGGGGAGCTGTTTTTT.

The chain uses TRBV5-1 and TRBJ2-2; 7 nucleotides match TRBD1. The V gene's germline CDR1 is SGHRS and CDR2 YFSETQ. The CDR3 is made up of 16 amino acids. Unmatched junction bases numbered 2, after V lost 0 bases and J lost 0 bases. The CDR3 is CASSLGQGANTGELFF. CDR3 DNA: TGCGCCAGCAGCTTGGGACAGGGAGCGAACACCGGGGAGCTGTTTTTT.

This clone was seen only once. The chain combines TRBV20-1 with TRBJ2-5, with D uncertain. The CDR3 has 11 residues. V lost 3 bases, J lost 1 base, and 3 bases lay in between. Germline values: CDR1 DFQATT, CDR2 SNEGSKA (reference sequence). The DNA for the CDR3 is TGCAGTGCTAGGTCCCAAGAGACCCAGTACTTC. Translating gives CSARSQETQYF.

This sequence joins TRBV4-2 and TRBJ1-4, with 7 bases that match TRBD1. With 7 bases clipped from V and 5 bases from J, the junction kept 7 bases outside the gene matches. Germline V gives CDR1 LGHNA, CDR2 YNFKEQ. The length of the CDR3 is 14 residues. The chain's CDR3 is CASKRTGQNEKLFF. The CDR3 DNA sequence: TGTGCCAGCAAACGGACAGGCCAGAATGAAAAACTGTTTTTT.

The gene calls are TRBV2 and TRBJ1-3; TRBD1 matches at 10 bases. Germline CDR1 is SNHLY and CDR2 is FYNNEI. The CDR3 covers 15 residues. With V trimmed by 6 bases and J by 4 bases, 6 bases remained unmatched. This CDR3 reads CASRPTGGWGNTIYF. In nucleotides, the CDR3 is TGTGCCAGCAGACCGACAGGGGGCTGGGGAAACACCATATATTTT. Variable domain in full (rest from reference TRBV2 and TRBJ1-3): EPEVTQTPSHQVTQMGQEVILRCVPISNHLYFYWYRQILGQKVEFLVSFYNNEISEKSEIFDDQFSVERPDGSNFTLKIRSTKLEDSAMYFCASRPTGGWGNTIYFGEGSWLTVV.

V gene TRBV28 combines with J gene TRBJ2-7, with 13 bases matching TRBD2. Trimming cost V 6 bases and J 4 bases; bases outside gene matches: 0. The CDR3 runs 13 residues. Germline CDR1 is MDHEN and CDR2 is SYDVKM. The CDR3, as DNA: TGTGCCAGCAGGACTAGCGGGAGGTACGAGCAGTACTTC. Protein product: CASRTSGRYEQYF.

The rearrangement joins TRBV7-2 to TRBJ2-6; D not resolved. The ends were cut back, 0 bases at V and 0 bases at J, with 9 bases in the middle. CDR1 and CDR2 from the germline V gene are SGHTA and FQGNSA. This CDR3 region has 17 residues. The CDR3, as DNA: TGTGCCAGCAGCTTAGCGACGTACAGCTCTGGGGCCAACGTCCTGACTTTC. It translates to CASSLATYSSGANVLTF. The full variable domain, in which reference TRBV7-2 and TRBJ2-6 provide the parts outside the CDR3, is GAGVSQSPSNKVTEKGKDVELRCDPISGHTALYWYRQSLGQGLEFLIYFQGNSAPDKSGLPSDRFSAERTGGSVSTLTIQRTQQEDSAVYLCASSLATYSSGANVLTFGAGSRLTVL.

The chain combines TRBV28 with TRBJ1-3, with D maybe TRBD1 (5 bases). There are 14 residues in the CDR3. V was pared by 3 bases and J by 1 base, with 7 bases between. In germline, CDR1 is MDHEN, CDR2 SYDVKM. CDR3: CASSFPGSGNTIYF. Here the CDR3 DNA reads TGTGCCAGCAGTTTTCCAGGGTCTGGAAACACCATATATTTT.

The rearrangement uses TRBV27 and TRBJ2-5, with 8 bases that match TRBD2. CDR1 and CDR2 (germline): MNHEY, SMNVEV (reference sequence). This CDR3 contains 15 residues. The junction had 13 bases not matched to a gene; V was cut back by 9 bases and J by 4 bases. CDR3: CASRPSRGAGETQYF. CDR3 nucleotide sequence: TGTGCCAGTCGTCCGTCGCGGGGGGCAGGAGAGACCCAGTACTTC.

The chain couples TRBV16 to TRBJ2-1; D is unresolved. CDR3 length: 12 residues. Trimming took 4 bases from V and 8 from J, leaving 9 bases between them. In germline, CDR1 is KGHSY, CDR2 FQNENV. The CDR3 spells CASSRGRDEQFF. Here the CDR3 DNA reads TGTGCCAGCAGCCGGGGTCGGGATGAGCAGTTCTTC.

This clone appeared a single time. The J gene is TRBJ2-7, the V gene TRBV28; D remains unclear. This CDR3 contains 12 residues. Per germline, CDR1 MDHEN and CDR2 SYDVKM. Trimming took 6 bases from V and 6 from J, leaving 12 bases between them. Here the CDR3 reads CASSLTRAEQYF. CDR3 in DNA: TGTGCCAGCAGCCTTACAAGGGCCGAGCAGTACTTC. Combining the CDR3 with reference TRBV28 and TRBJ2-7 gives the whole variable domain DVKVTQSSRYLVKRTGEKVFLECVQDMDHENMFWYRQDPGLGLRLIYFSYDVKMKEKGDIPEGYSVSREKKERFSLILESASTNQTSMYLCASSLTRAEQYFGPGTRLTVT.

The chain carries TRBV7-6 and TRBJ2-5; TRBD2 matches 14 bases. The junction had 3 bases not matched to a gene; V was cut back by 5 bases and J by 7 bases. Germline CDR1 SGHVS, CDR2 FNYEAQ. The CDR3 sequence is 14 residues long. CDR3 loop: CASSTGTSGGTQYF. CDR3 DNA: TGTGCCAGCAGCACCGGGACTAGCGGGGGGACCCAGTACTTC.

This sequence joins TRBV28 and TRBJ2-7, with 7 bases fitting TRBD2. The CDR3 consists of 13 residues. Trimming took 8 bases from V and 1 from J; bases not matched to a gene: 5. Germline V CDR1 and CDR2: MDHEN, SYDVKM. CDR3 nucleotide sequence: TGTGCCAGCGGCTGGGGGGGGTCCTACGAGCAGTACTTC. Amino acids: CASGWGGSYEQYF.

The chain links TRBV5-1 to TRBJ2-3; 8 bases are shared with TRBD2. There are 15 residues in the CDR3. The germline gives CDR1 SGHRS, CDR2 YFSETQ. The trim removed 4 bases at V and 3 bases at J, leaving 7 bases unmatched. In DNA form, the CDR3 reads TGCGCCAGCAGCAAACTAGCGGCCCGGACAGATACGCAGTATTTT. Translation gives CASSKLAARTDTQYF.

This clone was seen a handful of times. The V and J genes are TRBV19 and TRBJ1-5; 7 bases agree with TRBD1. Unmatched junction bases numbered 10, after V lost 5 bases and J lost 6 bases. CDR3 length: 15 residues. Germline CDR1 LNHDA, CDR2 SQIVND (reference sequence). The CDR3 protein is CASSAYNRDSQPQHF. The CDR3 DNA follows: TGTGCCAGTAGTGCCTACAACCGGGACAGTCAGCCCCAGCATTTT.

The rearrangement links TRBV18 to TRBJ1-4; D is perhaps TRBD1 (6 bases). The CDR3 runs 15 residues. Germline V gene sequence: CDR1 KGHSH, CDR2 LQKENI. The V end was cut by 3 bases, the J end by 6 bases, with 14 bases between. In nucleotides, the CDR3 is TGTGCCAGCTCACCCCTAGGGGGTAGGGATGAAAAACTGTTTTTT. Protein product: CASSPLGGRDEKLFF.

This chain links TRBV9 with TRBJ1-1; 10 bases line up with TRBD1. This CDR3 comprises 15 residues. Germline CDR1 SGDLS, CDR2 YYNGEE. The V segment lost 4 bases and the J segment 1 base; nucleotides outside the gene matches: 4. In DNA form, the CDR3 reads TGTGCCAGCAGCAGGGGGACAGGGGAGAACACTGAAGCTTTCTTT. Translation gives CASSRGTGENTEAFF. The full variable domain, rest sourced from reference TRBV9 and TRBJ1-1, is DSGVTQTPKHLITATGQRVTLRCSPRSGDLSVYWYQQSLDQGLQFLIQYYNGEERAKGNILERFSAQQFPDLHSELNLSSLELGDSALYFCASSRGTGENTEAFFGQGTRLTVV.

This sequence joins TRBV28 and TRBJ2-7, with 7 bases lining up with TRBD2. The germline gives CDR1 MDHEN, CDR2 SYDVKM. There are 13 residues in the CDR3. V lost 7 bases to trimming and J lost 2 bases; unmatched junction nucleotides: 5. CDR3 in amino acids: CASTGGRTYEQYF. In nucleotides, the CDR3 is TGTGCCAGCACGGGCGGGAGAACCTACGAGCAGTACTTC.

This clone was counted a single time. The chain recombines TRBV5-1 with TRBJ2-4, with 10 bases matching TRBD1. Germline V gene sequence: CDR1 SGHRS, CDR2 YFSETQ. V dropped 4 bases and J dropped 3; count of bases not matched to a gene: 10. The CDR3 runs to 17 residues. The CDR3 loop reads CASSRSRDRGGKNIQYF. CDR3 DNA: TGCGCCAGCAGCCGGTCCCGGGACAGGGGTGGCAAAAACATTCAGTACTTC.

The chain links TRBV4-2 to TRBJ1-4, with 8 bases identical to TRBD1. The CDR3 extends over 14 amino acids. Per germline, CDR1 LGHNA and CDR2 YNFKEQ. The V segment lost 8 bases and the J segment 6 bases; nucleotides outside the gene matches: 8. CDR3 sequence: CASRLDRGDEKLFF. CDR3 nucleotides: TGTGCCAGCCGACTCGACAGGGGAGATGAAAAACTGTTTTTT.

The chain combines TRBV30 with TRBJ2-3, with a possible D match to TRBD1 (6 bases). V lost 4 bases to trimming and J lost 3 bases, with 17 bases between them. The CDR3 consists of 15 residues. The germline gives CDR1 GTSNPN, CDR2 SVGIG (reference sequence). Here the CDR3 DNA reads TGTGCCTGGAAAGAGAAGGGGGTCGGGACAGATACGCAGTATTTT. The encoded protein is CAWKEKGVGTDTQYF. The full variable domain, its missing parts supplied by reference TRBV30 and TRBJ2-3, is SQTIHQWPATLVQPVGSPLSLECTVEGTSNPNLYWYRQAAGRGLQLLFYSVGIGQISSEVPQNLSASRPQDRQFILSSKKLLLSDSGFYLCAWKEKGVGTDTQYFGPGTRLTVL.